One T cell receptor (beta chain) is described in this entry. The antigen is not known. The record originates from a study of CD8 T cells in Susac syndrome. About the study: Patients with Susac syndrome were therapy-naive, on corticosteroids, or on intravenous immunoglobulin alone at the time that blood was drawn.

Random-hexamer reverse transcription was applied to roughly 0.5 to 1 ug RNA. Amplification of TCR beta CDR3 across 54 Vbeta and 13 Jbeta was performed with immunoSEQ multiplex PCR. TCRdb re-analysed the immunoSEQ multiplex PCR reads in MiXCR, keeping a single row per CDR3 protein. Of around 150,000 distinct CDR3 sequences listed, 95% were seen once; the top ten hold roughly 0.14%. Study-wide results and caveats: Clonal expansion was not observed in the Susac syndrome CD4+ T cell repertoires.

Trimming took 1 base from V and 4 from J, leaving 13 bases between them. From germline, CDR1 is MGHRA and CDR2 YSYEKL. The CDR3 is 16 residues long. The authors carried out high-throughput sequencing of TCR beta. They applied it to CD8+ and CD4+ T cells obtained from blood. The sequence was collected from a human donor with Susac syndrome. The sample was CD4+ T cells from PBMCs. The chain has TRBV4-1 and TRBJ2-2, with D tentatively TRBD2 (7 bases). CDR3 DNA: TGCGCCAGCAGCCAAGGAGGGGGGGCGGGCACCGGGGAGCTGTTTTTT. Amino acid sequence: CASSQGGGAGTGELFF.